This T cell receptor beta chain is from a study of shared clonotypes between healthy human individuals. This clone was seen only once. What it binds is not known. Positive CCR7 selection of CD45RO-negative cells yielded the naive CD8 cells, and terminally differentiated effector memory CD45RA+ cells were excluded. HIV-negative, healthy adults without recent acute infections or vaccinations were the donors. Study-level points and caveats: Clonotype sharing levels among donors were expected to vary with sequencing depth.

On sorted subsets, replicate PCRs used 150 to 250 ng DNA, or roughly 30,000 T cell genomes. The assay was immunoSEQ multiplex PCR, and TCRdb's table has in-frame clones only and misses some. There are roughly 2 million clones in the sample; about 95% occur only once, and about 1.1% lies in the top ten. The specimen sequenced was naive CD8+ T cells sorted from blood. The TCR sequence derives from a man aged 18-30 years in good health.

As DNA, the CDR3 is TGTGCCAGCAGCGTTGATAGCGAGCAGTACTTC. Residues: CASSVDSEQYF. J is TRBJ2-7 and V is TRBV11-2; D call uncertain. Germline values: CDR1 SGHAT, CDR2 FQNNGV. The CDR3 loop spans 11 amino acids. V was trimmed by 5 bases and J by 6 bases, leaving 8 bases between them.